This is a list of T cell receptor beta chains from one sample in a study of blood T cell repertoires in COVID-19. The repertoire was sequenced with immunoSEQ multiplex PCR; TCRdb's copy has only in-frame clones and lacks some. The sample yields 97,000 or so clones, around 74% seen once. Sequences were obtained from peripheral blood. The receptors were gathered from a woman older than 75 with active or convalescent COVID-19. CDR3s include the opening cysteine and the closing phenylalanine or tryptophan. The D gene is left open where the match is weak.

cdr3_length j_call d_call v_call cdr3_aa
15 TRBJ1-4 TRBD1 TRBV7-3 CASSLTGGNNEKLFF
12 TRBJ1-2 - TRBV5-6 CASSQTLYGYTF
14 TRBJ2-5 TRBD1 TRBV9 CASSRRTGGETQYF
15 TRBJ2-7 TRBD2 TRBV7-2 CASSLEGLAVYEQYF
16 TRBJ2-7 TRBD2 TRBV15 CATSRARTSGGYEQYF
15 TRBJ2-2 TRBD1 TRBV11-2 CASRGQGMDTGELFF
11 TRBJ2-1 - TRBV2 CATSGFNEQFF
14 TRBJ1-1 - TRBV18 CASSPGQVNTEAFF
16 TRBJ2-5 - TRBV24-1 CATSDLGGEGVETQYF
16 TRBJ2-2 TRBD1 TRBV4-1 CASSQEGTGRTGELFF
14 TRBJ2-5 TRBD2 TRBV5-1 CASSPGLVVETQYF
16 TRBJ2-7 TRBD1 TRBV7-2 CASSPGTDQPAYEQYF
13 TRBJ2-5 - TRBV9 CASSAGQWETQYF
17 TRBJ1-4 TRBD1 TRBV5-1 CASSPIRGQGRIEKLFF
17 TRBJ2-3 TRBD2 TRBV19 CASSIRALAAFTDTQYF
15 TRBJ1-5 - TRBV2 CASSGRQGHNQPQHF
12 TRBJ2-1 - TRBV19 CASTVGAAEQFF
14 TRBJ2-3 - TRBV6-1 CASSEPGGADTQYF
17 TRBJ2-1 - TRBV6-6 CASSRTRVGFGDNEQFF
16 TRBJ1-2 TRBD1 TRBV25-1 CASSQTGTASNYGYTF
13 TRBJ1-4 - TRBV5-1 CASSQDSNEKLFF
14 TRBJ2-7 - TRBV6-1 CASSEGGLDYEQYF
15 TRBJ2-3 TRBD1 TRBV5-4 CASSLGQGLTDTQYF
13 TRBJ2-4 - TRBV5-1 CASSLGAGDIQYF
16 TRBJ1-3 - TRBV4-1 CASSQDWAGTGNTIYF
16 TRBJ2-1 - TRBV5-1 CASSLVETSSYNEQFF
10 TRBJ2-7 - TRBV6-4 CASYYYEQYF
12 TRBJ1-3 TRBD1 TRBV30 CAWGTVGNTIYF
14 TRBJ1-2 TRBD1 TRBV28 CASSRRGRDYGYTF
12 TRBJ2-3 - TRBV30 CAWSRLTDTQYF
16 TRBJ2-5 TRBD2 TRBV5-1 CASSGDYPSKQETQYF
18 TRBJ2-5 TRBD2 TRBV5-5 CASSRTGRTSAVQETQYF
16 TRBJ2-7 TRBD2 TRBV28 CASSYAETSGSYEQYF
15 TRBJ2-3 TRBD2 TRBV20-1 CSAGALAGLSDTQYF
13 TRBJ2-1 - TRBV5-4 CASSLTGYNEQFF
15 TRBJ2-3 TRBD2 TRBV2 CASKLLAGVSDTQYF
16 TRBJ2-7 TRBD1 TRBV28 CASSPPPGQGPYEQYF
17 TRBJ2-1 - TRBV11-2 CASSLDRGLGGLNEQFF
17 TRBJ2-3 - TRBV21-1 CASSKARHRPLTDTQYF
14 TRBJ2-3 - TRBV7-2 CASSPAWSTDTQYF
13 TRBJ1-2 - TRBV7-9 CASSIPPGYGYTF
14 TRBJ2-5 TRBD2 TRBV5-1 CASSPGLAGETQYF
13 TRBJ1-1 TRBD1 TRBV6-5 CASRGQGGGEAFF
17 TRBJ1-3 TRBD1 TRBV5-4 CASSSRDRVLSGNTIYF
17 TRBJ2-7 - TRBV6-2/TRBV6-3 CASSYSIQQGGSDEQYF